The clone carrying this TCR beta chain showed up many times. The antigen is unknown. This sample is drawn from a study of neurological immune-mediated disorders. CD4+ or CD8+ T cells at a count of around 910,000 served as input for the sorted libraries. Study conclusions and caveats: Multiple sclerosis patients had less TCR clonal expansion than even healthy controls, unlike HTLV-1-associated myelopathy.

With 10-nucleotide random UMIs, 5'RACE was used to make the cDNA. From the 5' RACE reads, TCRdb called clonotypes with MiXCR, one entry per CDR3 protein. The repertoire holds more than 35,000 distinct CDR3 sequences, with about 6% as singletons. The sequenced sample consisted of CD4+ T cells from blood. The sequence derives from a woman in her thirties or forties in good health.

The CDR3 loop reads CASSARHWDGNYGYTF. CDR3 DNA: TGTGCCAGCAGCGCGCGCCACTGGGACGGAAACTATGGCTACACCTTC. The rearrangement uses TRBV9 and TRBJ1-2; perhaps TRBD1 as D (5 bases). Germline CDR1 and CDR2: SGDLS and YYNGEE. The CDR3 consists of 16 residues. V was shortened by 3 bases and J by 2 bases, with 17 bases between the two germline ends.